Shown below are 21 T cell receptor beta chains from a single sample sequenced in a study of beta chain features in type 1 diabetes. General study results and limits: TCRB CDR3s were moderately but significantly shorter in Type 1 diabetes patients in all four CD4+ subsets.

Antigen specificity for these receptors is unknown. The isolated RNA, all of it, was reverse transcribed, so expressed TCRB transcripts were what got sequenced. Produced via immunoSEQ multiplex PCR; TCRdb's table is partial and in-frame only. The repertoire holds hundreds of thousands of clones, with about 14% as singletons. Material: naive CD4+ T cells from blood. The receptor source for this set is a young man with type 1 diabetes.

This clone was detected a few times. The chain has TRBV29-1 and TRBJ1-2; 8 nucleotides line up with TRBD1. Germline V gene lookup returns CDR1 SQVTM and CDR2 ANQGSEA. The CDR3 spans 13 residues. With V trimmed by 6 bases and J by 2 bases, 5 bases remained unmatched. The CDR3 region is CSVERQGNYGYTF. CDR3 DNA: TGCAGCGTCGAAAGACAGGGGAACTATGGCTACACCTTC.

This clone has a count of ten or more. This chain joins TRBV7-9 and TRBJ2-3; tentatively, D is TRBD2 (5 bases). Germline lookup yields CDR1 SEHNR and CDR2 FQNEAQ (reference sequence). Trimming removed 6 bases at V and 0 bases at J, with 7 bases between. CDR3 length: 13 residues. CDR3 loop: CASRPGSTDTQYF. The CDR3 DNA reads as TGTGCCAGCAGGCCGGGAAGCACAGATACGCAGTATTTT.

The V call is TRBV15, the J call TRBJ1-4; D is ambiguous. Between the trimmed V and J ends, which lost 1 base and 5 bases, there was a span of 11 bases. The length of the CDR3 is 15 residues. Per the germline V gene, CDR1 is LNHNV and CDR2 is YYDKDF (reference sequence). DNA for the CDR3: TGTGCCACCAGCAGAGTTGGCAGCCTGAATGAAAAACTGTTTTTT. Translating it yields CATSRVGSLNEKLFF.

The gene calls are TRBV19 and TRBJ1-2; D gene uncertain. V lost 7 bases and J 4 bases, leaving 13 bases between the germline ends. This CDR3 contains 13 residues. CDR1 is LNHDA, CDR2 SQIVND, per germline (reference sequence). This chain's CDR3 is CASTKDRRYGYTF. CDR3 coding DNA: TGTGCCAGTACTAAGGATCGTCGCTATGGCTACACCTTC.

This clone appeared a few times. This chain links TRBV4-1 with TRBJ2-7; 8 bases align to TRBD1. The CDR3 is 15 residues long. Per the germline V gene, CDR1 is MGHRA and CDR2 is YSYEKL. V lost 1 base and J lost 3; bases outside the gene matches: 5. The CDR3 region has the DNA TGCGCCAGCAGCCAAGTGGGACAGGCATACTACGAGCAGTACTTC. This codes for CASSQVGQAYYEQYF.

This clone was seen a few times. The rearrangement links TRBV25-1 to TRBJ2-5; 8 nucleotides line up with TRBD1. This CDR3 is 15 amino acids long. Germline V CDR1 and CDR2: MGHDK, SYGVNS. V gave up 6 bases and J gave up 0 bases; unmatched junction bases: 6. CDR3 sequence: CASRRQGLYQETQYF. The CDR3, as DNA: TGTGCCAGCAGACGACAGGGGCTGTACCAAGAGACCCAGTACTTC.

This clone was picked up a small number of times. The chain couples TRBV13 to TRBJ2-7; D remains unclear. This CDR3 is 15 amino acids long. V lost 2 bases, J lost 0 bases, and 11 bases lay in between. Germline assignment: CDR1 PRHDT and CDR2 FYEKMQ (reference sequence). The CDR3, as DNA: TGTGCCAGCAGCTTAATAGGTTACCTCTCCTACGAGCAGTACTTC. It encodes CASSLIGYLSYEQYF.

This clone has only a few counts. The chain joins TRBV14 to TRBJ2-2, with TRBD2 matching over 7 bases. J gave up 13 bases and V 2 bases, and 13 bases lay outside the gene matches. This CDR3 is built from 15 residues. The germline CDR1 and CDR2 sequences are SGHDN and FVKESK. The CDR3 sequence is CASSQLPATWEGLFF. In DNA form, the CDR3 reads TGTGCCAGCAGCCAATTACCCGCAACTTGGGAGGGGCTGTTTTTT.

The chain links TRBV27 to TRBJ2-1; 11 positions match TRBD2. The CDR3 covers 16 residues. Germline loops: CDR1 MNHEY, CDR2 SMNVEV (reference sequence). V dropped 5 bases and J dropped 12; count of bases not matched to a gene: 15. The CDR3 nucleotides read TGTGCCAGCAGTCCCACTAGCGGGAGTTTTCGCTTAAGGCAGTTCTTC. Translation: CASSPTSGSFRLRQFF.

The chain joins TRBV29-1 to TRBJ2-1, with 14 bases fitting TRBD2. The CDR3 sequence is 17 residues long. V was pared by 3 bases and J by 7 bases, with 11 bases of the junction left unmatched. CDR1 is SQVTM, CDR2 ANQGSEA, per germline. The CDR3 coding sequence is TGCAGCGTTGAGTACCGGGTGGGGACTAGCGGGAGTAATGAGCAGTTCTTC. Protein product: CSVEYRVGTSGSNEQFF.

This clone was seen a few times. The chain uses TRBV7-9 and TRBJ2-7; D gene unclear. V lost 5 bases, J lost 5 bases, and 10 bases lay in between. The CDR3 has 12 residues. Germline V gene lookup returns CDR1 SEHNR and CDR2 FQNEAQ (reference sequence). CDR3 nucleotides: TGTGCCAGCAGCCCTCGTAGTGACGAGCAGTACTTC. Its translation is CASSPRSDEQYF.

The chain uses TRBV29-1 and TRBJ2-7; D may be TRBD1 (5 bases). V gave up 7 bases and J gave up 0 bases, with 7 bases separating them. This CDR3 has 11 amino acids. CDR1 is SQVTM and CDR2 is ANQGSEA in the germline V gene. The CDR3 DNA sequence: TGCAGCGGACAGTTCTCCTACGAGCAGTACTTC. Residues: CSGQFSYEQYF.

The CDR3 reads CASSLSLRVSWAGTDTQYF. The CDR3 DNA sequence: TGTGCCAGCAGCTTATCTCTTAGGGTGAGTTGGGCCGGCACAGATACGCAGTATTTT. The chain couples TRBV7-2 to TRBJ2-3; D unclear. The CDR3 runs 19 residues. V lost 2 bases and J lost 1, with 22 bases in between. CDR1 and CDR2 (germline): SGHTA, FQGNSA.

This chain uses TRBV18 with TRBJ2-3; D gene ambiguous. The CDR3 is 15 residues long. V was pared by 3 bases and J by 4 bases, with 14 bases between. In germline, CDR1 is KGHSH, CDR2 LQKENI. DNA of the CDR3: TGTGCCAGCTCACCCGGTAGGGAACGAGCAGATACGCAGTATTTT. This gives the protein CASSPGRERADTQYF.

This clone was found a few times. The CDR3 DNA reads TGTGCCAGCAGCGCATGGACTAGCGGGGATGGCACAGATACGCAGTATTTT. It translates to CASSAWTSGDGTDTQYF. The V call is TRBV21-1, the J call TRBJ2-3; TRBD2 was called by the table and not checked on the DNA. TRBV21-1 is flagged as a pseudogene. This CDR3 region has 17 residues.

This chain joins TRBV5-1 and TRBJ2-1; D gene ambiguous. The V gene lost 0 bases and the J gene lost 5 bases, with 9 bases spanning the gap. Germline V gives CDR1 SGHRS, CDR2 YFSETQ. The CDR3 totals 14 residues. DNA for the CDR3: TGCGCCAGCAGCTTGGAGGCGGTTAACAATGAGCAGTTCTTC. Translation gives CASSLEAVNNEQFF.

The V gene is TRBV9, the J gene TRBJ2-2; D is ambiguous. V was clipped by 0 bases and J by 3 bases, with 9 bases between them. Per germline, CDR1 SGDLS and CDR2 YYNGEE. The CDR3 length is 15 residues. The CDR3 is CASSVGFSHTGELFF. The CDR3, as DNA: TGTGCCAGCAGCGTAGGGTTCAGCCACACCGGGGAGCTGTTTTTT.

The genes are TRBV2 and TRBJ2-4; TRBD1 agrees at 10 bases. The CDR3 sequence is 17 residues long. Germline-derived CDR1 and CDR2 are SNHLY and FYNNEI. After removal of 3 bases from V and 3 bases from J, the junction contained 8 bases not matched to a gene. In nucleotides, the CDR3 is TGTGCCAGCAGTGACCGGGACAGGGGCGAAGGCAAAAACATTCAGTACTTC. Protein product: CASSDRDRGEGKNIQYF.

Notes on this clone: An end of the junction differs from the germline gene, which may be a read error. The sample has other DNA sequences that encode this CDR3 too. The chain couples TRBV30 to TRBJ2-5; D is perhaps TRBD2 (5 bases). The CDR3 consists of 13 residues. Germline V CDR1 and CDR2: GTSNPN, SVGIG (reference sequence). CDR3 sequence (DNA): TGCGCCTGGAGGACCGGGCCCCCGGGGACCCAGTACTTC. It codes for CAWRTGPPGTQYF.

This chain uses TRBV5-4 with TRBJ1-6; no definite D call. Germline CDR1 is SGHNT and CDR2 is YYREEE (reference sequence). V was shortened by 4 bases and J by 7 bases, with 6 bases between the two germline ends. This CDR3 is 12 amino acids long. CDR3 bases: TGTGCCAGCAGCCCGCAAAATTCACCCCTCCACTTT. As protein: CASSPQNSPLHF.

V and J are TRBV5-1 and TRBJ2-5, with 9 bases lining up with TRBD2. Germline V CDR1 and CDR2: SGHRS, YFSETQ. The V segment lost 4 bases and the J segment 4 bases; nucleotides outside the gene matches: 11. The CDR3 spans 16 residues. CDR3 in amino acids: CASSPRSGSGRETQYF. For the CDR3, the DNA is TGCGCCAGCAGCCCCCGTAGCGGGAGTGGGAGAGAGACCCAGTACTTC.